This T cell receptor beta chain stems from a study of regulatory T cells in long-lasting Graves disease. The time point: persistent/refractory GD, antithyroid drugs over 5 years with positive TRAb. After RNA was extracted from PBMCs, the TCR library was made from it. The germline gives CDR1 LNHDA, CDR2 SQIVND (reference sequence). There are 16 residues in the CDR3. V was shortened by 5 bases and J by 3 bases, with 19 bases between the two germline ends. Building of the TCR beta libraries involved iRepertoire HTBI primers and Arm-PCR of CDR3 regions. Each CDR3 protein is one row after TCRdb ran MiXCR on the multiplex PCR reads. Of approximately 690,000 distinct CDR3 sequences listed, around 30% were seen once; the top ten hold around 42%.

This sequence was found in a female donor with Graves disease. The chain links TRBV19 to TRBJ1-1; no reliable D call. The sequenced sample was peripheral blood mononuclear cells (PBMCs), obtained when the disease was refractory, from a patient treated with antithyroid drugs. CDR3 residues: CASSDPGRVWDTEAFF. CDR3 DNA sequence: TGTGCCAGTAGTGACCCAGGTCGGGTGTGGGACACTGAAGCTTTCTTT.